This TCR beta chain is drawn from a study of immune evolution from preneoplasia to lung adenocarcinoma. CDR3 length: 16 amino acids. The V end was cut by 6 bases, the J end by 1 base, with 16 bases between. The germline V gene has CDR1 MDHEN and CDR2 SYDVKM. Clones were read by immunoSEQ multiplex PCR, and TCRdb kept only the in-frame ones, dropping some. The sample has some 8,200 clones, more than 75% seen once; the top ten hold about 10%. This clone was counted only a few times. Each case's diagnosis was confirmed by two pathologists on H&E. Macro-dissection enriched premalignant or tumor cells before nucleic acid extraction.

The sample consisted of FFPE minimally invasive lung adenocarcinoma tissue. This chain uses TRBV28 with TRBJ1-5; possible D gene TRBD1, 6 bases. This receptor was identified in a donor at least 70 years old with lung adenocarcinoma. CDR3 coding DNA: TGTGCCAGCAGCCCCTTTGGCGGGACAAGCAATCAGCCCCAGCATTTT. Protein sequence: CASSPFGGTSNQPQHF. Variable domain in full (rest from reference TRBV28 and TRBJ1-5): DVKVTQSSRYLVKRTGEKVFLECVQDMDHENMFWYRQDPGLGLRLIYFSYDVKMKEKGDIPEGYSVSREKKERFSLILESASTNQTSMYLCASSPFGGTSNQPQHFGDGTRLSIL.